These 21 T cell receptor beta chains share one sample of origin, sequenced in a study of cytomegalovirus exposure and HLA in healthy donors. Amplification used 60 Vbeta primers and 13 Jbeta primers. The table came from immunoSEQ multiplex PCR; TCRdb's copy has only in-frame clones and leaves some out. The profile shows 150,000 to 200,000 clones, approximately 78% of them singletons. What was sequenced was PBMCs. The receptors shown here come from a woman in her 30s in good health and CMV-seropositive.

This clone was detected a few times. This chain connects TRBV7-9 to TRBJ2-3; 8 nucleotides agree with TRBD2. The CDR3 has 16 amino acids. Per germline, CDR1 SEHNR and CDR2 FQNEAQ (reference sequence). V shed 5 bases, J shed 2 bases, and the junction held 9 bases outside the gene matches. CDR3 sequence (DNA): TGTGCCAGCAGCCCAGCGAATAGCGGGAACACAGATACGCAGTATTTT. Translating gives CASSPANSGNTDTQYF.

The chain joins TRBV7-2 to TRBJ2-3; perhaps TRBD1 as D (5 bases). V was shortened by 4 bases and J by 3 bases, with 8 bases between the two germline ends. The germline CDR1 and CDR2 sequences are SGHTA and FQGNSA. This CDR3 spans 13 amino acids. CDR3 residues: CASSSRATDTQYF. The DNA of the CDR3 is TGTGCCAGCAGCTCCAGGGCTACAGATACGCAGTATTTT.

V is TRBV28 and J is TRBJ2-7, with a possible D match to TRBD2 (6 bases). Germline CDR1 and CDR2: MDHEN and SYDVKM. The length of the CDR3 is 16 residues. Trimming cost V 5 bases and J 2 bases, with 19 bases left between them. This chain's CDR3 is CASSALGLQGTYEQYF. For the CDR3, the DNA is TGTGCCAGCAGTGCGCTGGGACTTCAGGGTACCTACGAGCAGTACTTC. The full variable domain, its missing parts supplied by reference TRBV28 and TRBJ2-7, is DVKVTQSSRYLVKRTGEKVFLECVQDMDHENMFWYRQDPGLGLRLIYFSYDVKMKEKGDIPEGYSVSREKKERFSLILESASTNQTSMYLCASSALGLQGTYEQYFGPGTRLTVT.

The rearrangement links TRBV19 to TRBJ2-5; TRBD2 matches at 7 bases. The CDR3 has 15 amino acids. Germline lookup yields CDR1 LNHDA and CDR2 SQIVND (reference sequence). The ends lost 5 bases at V and 5 bases at J; junction bases unmatched: 11. CDR3 sequence reads: CASSGGGRARETQYF. CDR3 nucleotides: TGTGCCAGTAGTGGAGGAGGGAGGGCCCGGGAGACCCAGTACTTC.

The chain combines TRBV28 with TRBJ1-4; D perhaps matches TRBD1 (5 bases). CDR3 size: 15 residues. Trimming took off 6 bases at V and 5 bases at J, with 16 bases between the two ends. From germline, CDR1 is MDHEN and CDR2 SYDVKM. DNA for the CDR3: TGTGCCAGCAGCCGATCCTGGGGCAAGAATGAAAAACTGTTTTTT. It specifies CASSRSWGKNEKLFF. Variable domain in full (rest from reference TRBV28 and TRBJ1-4): DVKVTQSSRYLVKRTGEKVFLECVQDMDHENMFWYRQDPGLGLRLIYFSYDVKMKEKGDIPEGYSVSREKKERFSLILESASTNQTSMYLCASSRSWGKNEKLFFGSGTQLSVL.

The CDR3 DNA follows: TGTGCCAGCTCACCCGGGACAGTCTACGAGCAGTACTTC. Its translation: CASSPGTVYEQYF. The gene calls are TRBV18 and TRBJ2-7, with TRBD1 matching over 7 bases. The ends lost 3 bases at V and 3 bases at J; junction bases unmatched: 2. This CDR3 is built from 13 residues. Germline CDR1 and CDR2: KGHSH and LQKENI. The entire variable domain, with the rest obtained from reference TRBV18 and TRBJ2-7, is as follows: NAGVMQNPRHLVRRRGQEARLRCSPMKGHSHVYWYRQLPEEGLKFMVYLQKENIIDESGMPKERFSAEFPKEGPSILRIQQVVRGDSAAYFCASSPGTVYEQYFGPGTRLTVT.

The genes are TRBV14 and TRBJ2-2, with D unresolved. V shed 4 bases and J shed 5 bases, with 8 bases lying between them. Germline loops: CDR1 SGHDN, CDR2 FVKESK. The CDR3 is 13 amino acids. DNA for the CDR3: TGTGCCAGCAGCCCCCCGTTTACCGGGGAGCTGTTTTTT. This gives the protein CASSPPFTGELFF. Full variable domain (missing parts from reference TRBV14 and TRBJ2-2): EAGVTQFPSHSVIEKGQTVTLRCDPISGHDNLYWYRRVMGKEIKFLLHFVKESKQDESGMPNNRFLAERTGGTYSTLKVQPAELEDSGVYFCASSPPFTGELFFGEGSRLTVL.

In DNA form, the CDR3 reads TGCAGCGTTGGCGGGGGTGGTGGCTACACCTTC. This encodes CSVGGGGGYTF. The rearrangement uses TRBV29-1 and TRBJ1-2; D perhaps matches TRBD1 (5 bases). The CDR3 is made up of 11 amino acids. Trimming cost V 4 bases and J 7 bases, with 10 bases left between them. Germline CDR1 SQVTM, CDR2 ANQGSEA.

This clone has a handful of counts. This chain links TRBV6-1 with TRBJ2-5; D not resolved. The CDR3 sequence is 10 residues long. Trimming took off 8 bases at V and 5 bases at J, with 6 bases between the two ends. Germline CDR1 is MNHNS and CDR2 is SASEGT. The chain's CDR3 is CASGAETQYF. DNA of the CDR3: TGTGCCAGCGGTGCGGAGACCCAGTACTTC.

V is TRBV6-5 and J is TRBJ2-1; 10 bases are shared with TRBD1. The CDR3 has 14 amino acids. The germline V gene encodes CDR1 MNHEY and CDR2 SVGAGI. The V segment lost 5 bases and the J segment 4 bases; nucleotides outside the gene matches: 2. CDR3 sequence reads: CASSTGQGYNEQFF. CDR3 bases: TGTGCCAGCAGTACGGGACAGGGGTACAATGAGCAGTTCTTC.

The V gene is TRBV11-2, the J gene TRBJ2-3, with D possibly TRBD1 on 6 matching bases. Germline V gene lookup returns CDR1 SGHAT and CDR2 FQNNGV. This CDR3 contains 15 residues. The V end lost 4 bases, the J end lost 4 bases, and 15 bases lay between the germline ends. The CDR3 here is CASSSSGARADTQYF. The CDR3 bases are TGTGCCAGCAGCTCTTCAGGGGCGCGGGCAGATACGCAGTATTTT.

The V call is TRBV30, the J call TRBJ1-5, with 7 bases identical to TRBD1. In germline, CDR1 is GTSNPN, CDR2 SVGIG (reference sequence). The length of the CDR3 is 12 residues. J lost 9 bases, V lost 0 bases, and 2 bases had no gene match. CDR3 amino acids: CAWSVQGRPQHF. The CDR3, as DNA: TGTGCCTGGAGTGTACAGGGGAGGCCCCAGCATTTT.

This clone appeared a few times. The junction does not match germline at one end; this may be a read error. The chain recombines TRBV29-1 with TRBJ2-2, with 7 bases lining up with TRBD1. The germline gives CDR1 SQVTM, CDR2 ANQGSEA. The length of the CDR3 is 13 residues. The CDR3 DNA reads as TGCAGCGTCGGGACAGCGAACGCCGGGGAGCTGTTTTTT. The encoded protein is CSVGTANAGELFF.

The chain is built from TRBV19 and TRBJ2-3; 9 bases line up with TRBD2. Germline values: CDR1 LNHDA, CDR2 SQIVND (reference sequence). V lost 3 bases to trimming and J lost 1 base; unmatched junction nucleotides: 2. CDR3 length: 15 residues. The CDR3 here is CASSIIAGGTDTQYF. For the CDR3, the DNA is TGTGCCAGTAGTATCATAGCGGGGGGCACAGATACGCAGTATTTT.

The rearrangement joins TRBV7-8 to TRBJ2-5, with 7 bases aligning to TRBD2. The CDR3 extends over 16 amino acids. The ends lost 5 bases at V and 9 bases at J; junction bases unmatched: 18. Germline-derived CDR1 and CDR2 are SGHVS and FQNEAQ. As DNA, the CDR3 is TGTGCCAGCAGCCCAATCAGGCTAGCGGCAGGCTGGGCCCAGTACTTC. Translating gives CASSPIRLAAGWAQYF.

This clone was found a few times. V is TRBV19 and J is TRBJ2-7; TRBD1 aligns across 9 bases. V lost 9 bases and J lost 3; bases outside the gene matches: 6. Germline V CDR1 and CDR2: LNHDA, SQIVND (reference sequence). There are 13 residues in the CDR3. DNA for the CDR3: TGTGCCAGCCGACAGGGGGTGTACTACGAGCAGTACTTC. As protein: CASRQGVYYEQYF.

The gene calls are TRBV5-1 and TRBJ2-1, with a tentative D call TRBD2 (6 bases). The ends were cut back, 3 bases at V and 9 bases at J, with 28 bases in the middle. Germline lookup yields CDR1 SGHRS and CDR2 YFSETQ. This CDR3 is 18 amino acids long. This CDR3 is CASSWQMTVSGSWAEQFF. DNA of the CDR3: TGCGCCAGCAGCTGGCAGATGACGGTTTCCGGGAGTTGGGCTGAGCAGTTCTTC.

The V call is TRBV5-1, the J call TRBJ2-5, with D perhaps matching TRBD1 (6 bases). Trimming took off 4 bases at V and 2 bases at J, with 6 bases between the two ends. The CDR3 is 12 residues long. Germline CDR1 reads SGHRS; CDR2 reads YFSETQ. In nucleotides, the CDR3 is TGCGCCAGCAGCCAGGGGCAAGAGACCCAGTACTTC. Translation gives CASSQGQETQYF.

The V gene is TRBV2, the J gene TRBJ1-2; D uncertain. The CDR3 loop spans 16 amino acids. The germline V gene encodes CDR1 SNHLY and CDR2 FYNNEI. The V gene lost 2 bases and the J gene lost 4 bases, with 17 bases spanning the gap. CDR3 sequence reads: CASSEPTGIGTYGYTF. As DNA, the CDR3 is TGTGCCAGCAGTGAACCTACGGGAATTGGTACCTATGGCTACACCTTC.

The chain is built from TRBV9 and TRBJ2-1, with D possibly TRBD2 on 6 matching bases. Germline V gene data show CDR1 as SGDLS and CDR2 as YYNGEE. The CDR3 extends over 13 amino acids. The ends were cut back, 3 bases at V and 6 bases at J, with 10 bases in the middle. Written as DNA, the CDR3 is TGTGCCAGCAGCGAGTGGGGAGGCAATGAGCAGTTCTTC. The encoded protein is CASSEWGGNEQFF.

This rearrangement joins TRBV5-4 to TRBJ1-1, with D unclear. The CDR3 has 14 residues. The germline CDR1 and CDR2 sequences are SGHNT and YYREEE (reference sequence). V lost 5 bases and J lost 1, with 12 bases in between. This CDR3 is CASRLVGSNTEAFF. DNA for the CDR3: TGTGCCAGCAGGTTAGTGGGCTCGAACACTGAAGCTTTCTTT.